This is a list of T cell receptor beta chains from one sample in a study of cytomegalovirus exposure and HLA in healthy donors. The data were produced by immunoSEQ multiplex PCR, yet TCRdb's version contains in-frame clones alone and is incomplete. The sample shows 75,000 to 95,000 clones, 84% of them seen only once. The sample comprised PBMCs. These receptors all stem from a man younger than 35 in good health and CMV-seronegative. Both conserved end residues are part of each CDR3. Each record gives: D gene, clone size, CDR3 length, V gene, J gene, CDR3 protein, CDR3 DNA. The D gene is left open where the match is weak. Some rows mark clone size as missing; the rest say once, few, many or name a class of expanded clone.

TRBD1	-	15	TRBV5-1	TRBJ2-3	CASSPGTGLTDTQYF	TGCGCCAGCAGCCCCGGGACAGGGCTCACAGATACGCAGTATTTT
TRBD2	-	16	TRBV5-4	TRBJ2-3	CASSFLAGLRTDTQYF	TGTGCCAGCAGCTTCCTAGCGGGGTTGCGCACAGATACGCAGTATTTT
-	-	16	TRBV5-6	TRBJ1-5	CASSRWGGGSNQPQHF	TGTGCCAGCAGCCGATGGGGGGGCGGAAGCAATCAGCCCCAGCATTTT
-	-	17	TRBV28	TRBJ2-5	CASSATRGGGLQETQYF	TGTGCCAGCAGTGCGACTAGGGGGGGAGGCTTACAAGAGACCCAGTACTTC
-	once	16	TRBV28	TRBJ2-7	CASIKEQPGGNYEQYF	TGTGCCAGCATAAAGGAACAGCCAGGGGGGAACTACGAGCAGTACTTC
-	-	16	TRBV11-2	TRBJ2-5	CASSLSPPTVQETQYF	TGTGCCAGCAGCTTATCACCCCCGACAGTCCAAGAGACCCAGTACTTC
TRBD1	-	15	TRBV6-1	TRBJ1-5	CASRYATGGSQPQHF	TGTGCCAGCAGATATGCGACAGGGGGCAGTCAGCCCCAGCATTTT
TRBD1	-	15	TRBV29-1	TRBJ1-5	CSNRVGTGCNQPQHF	TGCAGCAACAGGGTAGGGACAGGCTGCAATCAGCCCCAGCATTTT
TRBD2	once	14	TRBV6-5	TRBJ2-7	CASNPVAGRSEQYF	TGTGCCAGCAACCCCGTAGCGGGACGTAGCGAGCAGTACTTC
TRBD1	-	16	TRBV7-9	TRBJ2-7	CASSPKTGMSSYEQYF	TGTGCCAGCAGCCCGAAGACAGGGATGAGCTCCTACGAGCAGTACTTC
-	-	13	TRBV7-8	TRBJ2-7	CASSLEGAYEQYF	TGTGCCAGCAGCTTAGAAGGGGCGTACGAGCAGTACTTC
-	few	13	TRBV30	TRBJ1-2	CAWSVGLLGGYTF	TGTGCCTGGAGTGTGGGGCTGCTGGGAGGCTACACCTTC
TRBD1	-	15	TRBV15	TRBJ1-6	CATSGDRGNNSPLHF	TGTGCCACCAGCGGTGACAGGGGGAATAATTCACCCCTCCACTTT
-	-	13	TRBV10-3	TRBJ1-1	CAIRQKLNTEAFF	TGTGCCATCAGACAGAAGCTCAACACTGAAGCTTTCTTT
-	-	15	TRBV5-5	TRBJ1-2	CASSPTGLTNYGYTF	TGTGCCAGCAGCCCTACAGGGCTAACTAACTATGGCTACACCTTC
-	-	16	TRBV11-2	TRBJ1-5	CASRGGGLYSNQPQHF	TGTGCCAGCAGGGGGGGAGGCCTTTATAGCAATCAGCCCCAGCATTTT
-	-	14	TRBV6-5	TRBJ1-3	CASSYQGTGNTIYF	TGTGCCAGCAGTTACCAGGGGACTGGAAACACCATATATTTT
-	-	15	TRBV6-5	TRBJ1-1	CASSPSPGGPTEAFF	TGTGCCAGCAGTCCTTCCCCGGGAGGGCCCACTGAAGCTTTCTTT
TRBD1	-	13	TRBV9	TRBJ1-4	CASSAGQDEKLFF	TGTGCCAGCAGCGCCGGACAGGATGAAAAACTGTTTTTT
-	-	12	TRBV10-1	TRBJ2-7	CASGTGTYEQYF	TGCGCCAGCGGAACAGGGACCTACGAGCAGTACTTC
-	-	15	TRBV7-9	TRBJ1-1	CASSSPGPRGTEAFF	TGTGCCAGCAGCTCCCCGGGACCGCGGGGCACTGAAGCTTTCTTT
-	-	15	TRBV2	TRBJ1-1	CASSESPGLSTEAFF	TGTGCCAGCAGTGAATCCCCAGGGTTGAGCACTGAAGCTTTCTTT
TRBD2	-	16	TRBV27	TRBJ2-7	CASSPGLAGEMEEQYF	TGTGCCAGCAGTCCGGGACTAGCGGGAGAAATGGAGGAGCAGTACTTC
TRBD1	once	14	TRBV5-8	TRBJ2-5	CASSRTGSQETQYF	TGTGCCAGCAGCCGGACAGGGAGTCAAGAGACCCAGTACTTC
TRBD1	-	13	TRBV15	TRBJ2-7	CATSRRQGDEQYF	TGTGCCACCAGCAGGCGGCAGGGGGACGAGCAGTACTTC
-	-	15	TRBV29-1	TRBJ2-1	CSVDDEDRMYNEQFF	TGCAGCGTAGACGACGAGGACAGAATGTACAATGAGCAGTTCTTC
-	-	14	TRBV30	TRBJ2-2	CAGPGILNTGELFF	TGTGCCGGACCAGGGATTCTGAACACCGGGGAGCTGTTTTTT
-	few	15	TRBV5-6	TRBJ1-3	CASSYSPGSGNTIYF	TGTGCCAGCAGCTATTCCCCAGGATCTGGAAACACCATATATTTT
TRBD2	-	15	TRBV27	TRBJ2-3	CASSKLAGNTDTQYF	TGTGCCAGCAGTAAACTAGCGGGAAATACAGATACGCAGTATTTT
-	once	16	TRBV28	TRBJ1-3	CASTSSGVYSGNTIYF	TGTGCCAGCACCTCTTCGGGGGTTTACTCTGGAAACACCATATATTTT
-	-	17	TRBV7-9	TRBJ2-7	CASSPRGFSETSYEQYF	TGTGCCAGCAGCCCACGAGGGTTTAGCGAGACATCCTACGAGCAGTACTTC
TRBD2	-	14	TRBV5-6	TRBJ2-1	CASSSWTRYDEQFF	TGTGCCAGCAGCTCATGGACTAGATATGATGAGCAGTTCTTC
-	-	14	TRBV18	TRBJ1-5	CASSPSGDNQPQHF	TGTGCCAGCTCACCATCAGGGGACAATCAGCCCCAGCATTTT
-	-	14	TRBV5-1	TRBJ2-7	CASSLGGSSELQYF	TGCGCCAGCAGCTTGGGGGGCTCCTCAGAACTCCAGTACTTC